One and the same sample provided the 2 T cell receptor beta chains below, sequenced in a study of T cell repertoires in cytomegalovirus infection. TCRdb independently ran MiXCR on the reads; one entry per CDR3 protein. The table has some 920,000 distinct CDR3 sequences, roughly 31% seen once. No antigen has been assigned to these receptors. Specimen: cultured CD8+ T cells from PBMCs, collected from culture after CMV antigen stimulation. The receptors come from a human donor in good health (CMV status not recorded). Some clones in this sample may be carry-over from other donors' samples.

CDR3 sequence reads: CASSFSLRGGSNEQFF. The CDR3 DNA sequence: TGTGCCAGCAGCTTCAGTTTGCGGGGGGGCTCCAATGAGCAGTTCTTC. The chain uses TRBV11-3 and TRBJ2-1, with 9 bases that match TRBD2. The CDR3 is made up of 16 amino acids. Germline V gives CDR1 SGHNT, CDR2 YENEEA. V was clipped by 3 bases and J by 6 bases; unmatched bases: 9.

Details on this clonotype: The junction departs from germline at one end; a sequencing error may be responsible. The rearrangement links TRBV19 to TRBJ1-1; TRBD1 is a possible D gene (5 bases). The CDR3 extends over 13 amino acids. Looked up from germline, CDR1 is LNHDA and CDR2 is SQIVND (reference sequence). The CDR3 spells CTSSGQSYTEAFF. The CDR3 nucleotides are TGTACCAGTAGCGGACAATCTTACACTGAAGCTTTCTTT.